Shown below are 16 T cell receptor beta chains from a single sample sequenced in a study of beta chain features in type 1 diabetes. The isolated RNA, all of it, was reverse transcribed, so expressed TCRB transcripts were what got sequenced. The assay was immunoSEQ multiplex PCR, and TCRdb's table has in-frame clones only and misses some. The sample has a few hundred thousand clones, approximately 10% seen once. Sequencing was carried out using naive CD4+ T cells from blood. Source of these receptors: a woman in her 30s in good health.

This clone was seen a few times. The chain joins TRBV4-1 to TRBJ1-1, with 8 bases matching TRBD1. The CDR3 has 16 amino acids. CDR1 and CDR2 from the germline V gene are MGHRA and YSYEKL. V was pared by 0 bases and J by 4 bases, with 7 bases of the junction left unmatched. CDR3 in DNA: TGCGCCAGCAGCCAAGATTACGGACAGGGCGGCACTGAAGCTTTCTTT. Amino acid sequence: CASSQDYGQGGTEAFF.

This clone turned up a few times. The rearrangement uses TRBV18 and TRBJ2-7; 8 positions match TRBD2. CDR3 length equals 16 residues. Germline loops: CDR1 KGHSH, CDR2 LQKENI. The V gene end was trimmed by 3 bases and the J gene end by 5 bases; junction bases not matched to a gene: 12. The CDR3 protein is CASSPLAGPKPHEQYF. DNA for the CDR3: TGTGCCAGCTCACCCCTAGCGGGTCCCAAGCCCCACGAGCAGTACTTC.

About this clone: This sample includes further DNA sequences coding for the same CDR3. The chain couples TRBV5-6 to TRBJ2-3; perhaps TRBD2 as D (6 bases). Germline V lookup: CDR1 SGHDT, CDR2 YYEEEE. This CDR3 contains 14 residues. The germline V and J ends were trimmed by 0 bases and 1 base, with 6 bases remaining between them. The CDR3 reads CASSLAGGTDTQYF. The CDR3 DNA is TGTGCCAGCAGCTTGGCGGGAGGCACAGATACGCAGTATTTT.

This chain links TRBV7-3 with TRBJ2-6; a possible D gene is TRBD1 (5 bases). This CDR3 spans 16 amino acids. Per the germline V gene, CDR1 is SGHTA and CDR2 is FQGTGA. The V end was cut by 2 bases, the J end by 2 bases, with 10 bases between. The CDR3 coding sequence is TGTGCCAGCAGCTTACAGGGCCTAACTGGGGCCAACGTCCTGACTTTC. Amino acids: CASSLQGLTGANVLTF.

CDR3 amino acids: CASSYSGVASYNEQFF. For the CDR3, the DNA is TGTGCCAGCAGCTATAGCGGGGTGGCGTCCTACAATGAGCAGTTCTTC. The V call is TRBV7-2, the J call TRBJ2-1, with 8 nucleotides matching TRBD2. Germline assignment: CDR1 SGHTA and CDR2 FQGNSA. V shed 4 bases and J 1 base; nucleotides not matched to a gene: 6. This CDR3 is built from 16 residues. The whole variable domain, remainder taken from reference TRBV7-2 and TRBJ2-1, is GAGVSQSPSNKVTEKGKDVELRCDPISGHTALYWYRQSLGQGLEFLIYFQGNSAPDKSGLPSDRFSAERTGGSVSTLTIQRTQQEDSAVYLCASSYSGVASYNEQFFGPGTRLTVL.

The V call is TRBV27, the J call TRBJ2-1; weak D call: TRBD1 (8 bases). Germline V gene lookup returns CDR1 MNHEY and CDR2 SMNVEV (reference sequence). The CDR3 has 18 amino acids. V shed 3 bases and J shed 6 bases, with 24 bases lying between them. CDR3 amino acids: CASSLRRGLREYSNEQFF. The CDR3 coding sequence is TGTGCCAGCAGTTTGCGCAGGGGGCTGCGGGAGTATAGCAATGAGCAGTTCTTC.

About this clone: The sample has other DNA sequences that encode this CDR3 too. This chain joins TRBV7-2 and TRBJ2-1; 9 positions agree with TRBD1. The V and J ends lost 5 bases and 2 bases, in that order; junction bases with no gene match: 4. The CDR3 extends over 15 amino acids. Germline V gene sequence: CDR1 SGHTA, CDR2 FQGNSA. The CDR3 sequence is CASSRGQGPYNEQFF. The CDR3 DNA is TGTGCCAGCAGCCGTGGACAGGGGCCCTACAATGAGCAGTTCTTC.

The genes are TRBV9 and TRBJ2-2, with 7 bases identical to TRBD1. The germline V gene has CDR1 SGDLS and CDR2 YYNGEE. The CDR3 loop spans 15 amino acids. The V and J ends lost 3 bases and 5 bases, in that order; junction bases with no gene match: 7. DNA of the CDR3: TGTGCCAGCAGCGGAGGACAGGTTCGAACCGGGGAGCTGTTTTTT. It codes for CASSGGQVRTGELFF.

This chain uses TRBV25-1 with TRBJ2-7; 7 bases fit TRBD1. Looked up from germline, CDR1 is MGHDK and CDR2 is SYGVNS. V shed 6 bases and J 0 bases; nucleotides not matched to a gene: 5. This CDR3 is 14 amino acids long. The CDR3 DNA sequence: TGTGCCAGCAGGCCGACAGGGTACTCCTACGAGCAGTACTTC. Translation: CASRPTGYSYEQYF.

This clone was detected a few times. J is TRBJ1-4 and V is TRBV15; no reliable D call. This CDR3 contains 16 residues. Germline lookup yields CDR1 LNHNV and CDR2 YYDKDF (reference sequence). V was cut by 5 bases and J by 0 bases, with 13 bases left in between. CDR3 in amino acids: CATSQRPLATNEKLFF. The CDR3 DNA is TGTGCCACCAGCCAGCGGCCCTTAGCAACTAATGAAAAACTGTTTTTT.

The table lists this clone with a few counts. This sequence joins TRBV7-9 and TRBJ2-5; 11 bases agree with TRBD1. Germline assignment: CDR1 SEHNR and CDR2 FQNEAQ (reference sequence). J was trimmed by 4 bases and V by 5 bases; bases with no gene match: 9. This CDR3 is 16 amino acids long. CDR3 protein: CASSHRDRGVGETQYF. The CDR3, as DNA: TGTGCCAGCAGCCACCGGGACAGGGGGGTCGGAGAGACCCAGTACTTC.

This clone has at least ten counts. The CDR3 here is CASSGRTAEQFF. CDR3 coding DNA: TGTGCCAGCAGCGGACGGACAGCCGAGCAGTTCTTC. This rearrangement joins TRBV7-9 to TRBJ2-1; possibly TRBD1 for D (6 bases). The length of the CDR3 is 12 residues. Germline V CDR1 and CDR2: SEHNR, FQNEAQ (reference sequence). V lost 5 bases, J lost 10 bases, and 12 bases lay in between.

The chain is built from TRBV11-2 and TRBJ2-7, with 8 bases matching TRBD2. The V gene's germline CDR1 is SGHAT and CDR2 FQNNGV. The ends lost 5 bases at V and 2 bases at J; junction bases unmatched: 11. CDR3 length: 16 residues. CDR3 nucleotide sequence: TGTGCCAGCAGCCCCGAGGCGGCTAGCGGGCCCTACGAGCAGTACTTC. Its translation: CASSPEAASGPYEQYF.

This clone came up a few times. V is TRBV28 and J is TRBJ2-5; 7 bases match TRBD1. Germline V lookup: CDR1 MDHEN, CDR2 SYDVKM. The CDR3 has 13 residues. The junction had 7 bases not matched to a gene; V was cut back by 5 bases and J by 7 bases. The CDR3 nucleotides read TGTGCCAGCAGTGTGACAGGGTGGGTGACCCAGTACTTC. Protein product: CASSVTGWVTQYF.

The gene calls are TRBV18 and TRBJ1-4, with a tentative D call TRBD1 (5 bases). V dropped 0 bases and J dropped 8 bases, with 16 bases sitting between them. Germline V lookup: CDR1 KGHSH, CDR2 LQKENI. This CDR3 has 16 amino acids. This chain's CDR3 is CASSPPARQLSEKLFF. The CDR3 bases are TGTGCCAGCTCACCACCCGCTCGACAGCTTTCAGAAAAACTGTTTTTT.

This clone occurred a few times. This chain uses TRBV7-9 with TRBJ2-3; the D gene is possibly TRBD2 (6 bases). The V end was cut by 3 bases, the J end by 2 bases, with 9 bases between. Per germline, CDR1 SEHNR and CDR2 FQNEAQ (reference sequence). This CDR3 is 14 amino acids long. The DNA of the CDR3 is TGTGCCAGCAGCTTTGGAGGGTACACAGATACGCAGTATTTT. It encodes CASSFGGYTDTQYF.